Listed below are T cell receptor beta chains from one sample, sequenced in a study of CD8 T cells in Susac syndrome. TCRdb re-called the immunoSEQ multiplex PCR reads through MiXCR, storing one row per CDR3 protein. The profile shows 150,000 to 180,000 distinct CDR3 sequences, 95% to 96% of them singletons. The sequencing sample was made of CD8+ T cells from PBMCs. Every receptor here comes from a human donor with multiple sclerosis. Both conserved end residues are part of each CDR3. D genes are given only for firm matches. Expanded clones get a size class; other rows say once, few or many, or leave the size out.

DNA,CDR3,V,D,length,J,size
TGCGCCAGCAGTCAACTCAGGGATGGGGTGGCTGAAGCTTTCTTT,CASSQLRDGVAEAFF,TRBV23-1,-,15,TRBJ1-1,once
TGTGCCAGCAGTTACGGGACAGACAATGAGCAGTTCTTC,CASSYGTDNEQFF,TRBV6-5,TRBD1,13,TRBJ2-1,-
TGCAGTGCTCGAGACTTCTCGGGGGGGCGAATCTATGAGCAGTTCTTC,CSARDFSGGRIYEQFF,TRBV20-1,TRBD2,16,TRBJ2-1,-
TGTGCCAGCAGTTTCGTGACGAACACCGGGGAGCTGTTTTTT,CASSFVTNTGELFF,TRBV27,-,14,TRBJ2-2,-
TGCAGCGTTGAGGAGGGGATGGTTAACTATGGCTACACCTTC,CSVEEGMVNYGYTF,TRBV29-1,-,14,TRBJ1-2,-
TGTGCCAGCAGCGGAAAAAACAATGAGCAGTTCTTC,CASSGKNNEQFF,TRBV9,-,12,TRBJ2-1,-
TGTGCCACCAGCAGAGATGAGACAGTTATCACAGATACGCAGTATTTT,CATSRDETVITDTQYF,TRBV15,-,16,TRBJ2-3,once
TGTGCCAGCACCCGTACGGGGGGCGGGAGCACTGAAGCTTTCTTT,CASTRTGGGSTEAFF,TRBV7-9,-,15,TRBJ1-1,-
TGTGCCAGCAGCTTATATGCGGGGGGCACAGATACGCAGTATTTT,CASSLYAGGTDTQYF,TRBV11-2,TRBD2,15,TRBJ2-3,-
TGCAGCGTCCTATGGGACAGGAGGGGGGAGACCCAGTACTTC,CSVLWDRRGETQYF,TRBV29-1,TRBD1,14,TRBJ2-5,once
TGTGCCACTTCGACAGGGAAGTACAATGAGCAGTTCTTC,CATSTGKYNEQFF,TRBV6-2/TRBV6-3,TRBD1,13,TRBJ2-1,-
TGTGCCAGCAGCAATGGGCTAAACTACAATGAGCAGTTCTTC,CASSNGLNYNEQFF,TRBV3-1,-,14,TRBJ2-1,-
TGTGCCAGCAGCTCCCTTGGGGAAAAACTGTTTTTT,CASSSLGEKLFF,TRBV5-6,-,12,TRBJ1-4,-
TGTGCCAGCAGCGTAGAATTCCGGGGGCGTACCGGGGAGCTGTTTTTT,CASSVEFRGRTGELFF,TRBV9,-,16,TRBJ2-2,-
TGTGCCAGCAGCCAAGATGGGGGTGGCGGCTACACCTTC,CASSQDGGGGYTF,TRBV14,-,13,TRBJ1-2,once
TGCAGTGCTAGCCAGACCACTAACTATGGCTACACCTTC,CSASQTTNYGYTF,TRBV20-1,-,13,TRBJ1-2,-
TGTGCCAGCAGTTTATGGGAGGGGAACACTGAAGCTTTCTTT,CASSLWEGNTEAFF,TRBV27,-,14,TRBJ1-1,-
TGCAGCGTAAACAGGGAGGAGACCCAGTACTTC,CSVNREETQYF,TRBV29-1,-,11,TRBJ2-5,-
TGTGCCAGCAGCCAACGAGCAGGGGAACAGCCCCAGCATTTT,CASSQRAGEQPQHF,TRBV3-1,-,14,TRBJ1-5,-
TGTGCCCTGACCGGGACAGCTAGCACAGATACGCAGTATTTT,CALTGTASTDTQYF,TRBV2,TRBD1,14,TRBJ2-3,-
TGTGCCAGCAGCCAAGATGGTAGAGTAAATGAGCAGTTCTTC,CASSQDGRVNEQFF,TRBV14,-,14,TRBJ2-1,-
TGTGCCAGCAGTGAAGCAGGGGACTCCTACGAGCAGTACTTC,CASSEAGDSYEQYF,TRBV2,-,14,TRBJ2-7,-
TGTGCCAGCAGTCGACTAGCGGGGAACACCGGGGAGCTGTTTTTT,CASSRLAGNTGELFF,TRBV27,TRBD2,15,TRBJ2-2,-
TGTGCCAGCAGTCGGGACAGACAAGAGACCCAGTACTTC,CASSRDRQETQYF,TRBV25-1,TRBD1,13,TRBJ2-5,once
TGTGCCAGCAGCCAAGCAAAGGGGGCGAGTGAAGCTTTCTTT,CASSQAKGASEAFF,TRBV3-1,TRBD1,14,TRBJ1-1,-
TGTGCCACTAGCCGAGGGGCCGCCAACTATGGCTACACCTTC,CATSRGAANYGYTF,TRBV15,-,14,TRBJ1-2,-
TGCAGCGTTGAAGGAAGGACAGGGAACACCGGGGAGCTGTTTTTT,CSVEGRTGNTGELFF,TRBV29-1,TRBD1,15,TRBJ2-2,-
TGCAGTGCTAGAGGAGCCGGACAGGCCCCGGCGGATACGCAGTATTTT,CSARGAGQAPADTQYF,TRBV20-1,TRBD1,16,TRBJ2-3,once
TGTGCCAGCAGCTTGAGCGGGGGGGCCATGAATGAGCAGTTCTTC,CASSLSGGAMNEQFF,TRBV9,TRBD2,15,TRBJ2-1,-
TGCAGCGGTACACCCCGGCTTAGGAACACTGAAGCTTTCTTT,CSGTPRLRNTEAFF,TRBV29-1,-,14,TRBJ1-1,-
TGTGCCAGCAGCTTTTGGGGCCGGGACGGCTACGAGCAGTACTTC,CASSFWGRDGYEQYF,TRBV7-9,-,15,TRBJ2-7,-
TGTGCCACCAGCAGAGATTGGGGGAACTATGGCTACACCTTC,CATSRDWGNYGYTF,TRBV15,-,14,TRBJ1-2,-
TGCGCCAGCAGTCAATCAAGGGGAGGGGAGCAGTTCTTC,CASSQSRGGEQFF,TRBV23-1,TRBD2,13,TRBJ2-1,-
TGTGCCAGCAGTTTAGCGGGGGGGCGGCCAGATACGCAGTATTTT,CASSLAGGRPDTQYF,TRBV7-3,TRBD2,15,TRBJ2-3,once
TGCAGTGCTAGACCACGTAACTCGGGGGGAAACACCATATATTTT,CSARPRNSGGNTIYF,TRBV20-1,-,15,TRBJ1-3,-
TGTGCCAGCTGGGGTAGCGGAACAGATACGCAGTATTTT,CASWGSGTDTQYF,TRBV7-8,-,13,TRBJ2-3,-
TGTGCCAGCAGCTTGGCGCCAGGCGGGAACACTGAAGCTTTCTTT,CASSLAPGGNTEAFF,TRBV5-6,-,15,TRBJ1-1,-
TGCAGTGCTAGATCGCCGTGGGGACGGTACAATGAGCAGTTCTTC,CSARSPWGRYNEQFF,TRBV20-1,-,15,TRBJ2-1,-
TGTGCCTGGAGTGTAGGAGGGTATCAGGGCTACACCTTC,CAWSVGGYQGYTF,TRBV30,-,13,TRBJ1-2,-
TGTGCCAGCCGGACAGGGGTGTCCTACAATGAGCAGTTCTTC,CASRTGVSYNEQFF,TRBV6-5,TRBD1,14,TRBJ2-1,-
TGCAGCGTTATGTTCAGGGGAGACACTGAAGCTTTCTTT,CSVMFRGDTEAFF,TRBV29-1,-,13,TRBJ1-1,-
TGTGCCAGCAGCTCCGGGACAGGGTGGGGAGATACGCAGTATTTT,CASSSGTGWGDTQYF,TRBV12-3/TRBV12-4,TRBD1,15,TRBJ2-3,-
TGCGCCAGCAGCCAAATACCGGGACAGAACAATGAGCAGTTCTTC,CASSQIPGQNNEQFF,TRBV4-1,TRBD1,15,TRBJ2-1,-
TGCGCCAGCAGTTGGACCCCCCTGGACGGCGGAGATTCACCCCTCCACTTT,CASSWTPLDGGDSPLHF,TRBV5-1,-,17,TRBJ1-6,-
TGTGCCAGCAGCCCGGGACGAGGAGTCTACGAGCAGTACTTC,CASSPGRGVYEQYF,TRBV3-1,-,14,TRBJ2-7,-
TGTGCCAGCAGTGAGGAAGGGAACACTGAAGCTTTCTTT,CASSEEGNTEAFF,TRBV2,-,13,TRBJ1-1,-
TGTGCCAGCACGGGACTCAACTACGAGCAGTACTTC,CASTGLNYEQYF,TRBV2,-,12,TRBJ2-7,-
TGTGCCAGCAGTCTCGACAGGAGCTCCTACAATGAGCAGTTCTTC,CASSLDRSSYNEQFF,TRBV27,-,15,TRBJ2-1,few
TGTGCCAGCAGTTTTCTCAGGGGGACTCGAGAGACCCAGTACTTC,CASSFLRGTRETQYF,TRBV12-3/TRBV12-4,-,15,TRBJ2-5,-
TGTGCCAGCAGCTTAGGGACAGGGCCATGGTTCTTC,CASSLGTGPWFF,TRBV7-9,TRBD1,12,TRBJ2-1,-
TGTGCCAGCAGTCGAGGGACAGGAACTTTATATGGCTACACCTTC,CASSRGTGTLYGYTF,TRBV2,TRBD1,15,TRBJ1-2,-
TGCAGTGCTAGAGCGTCGAGGCGGATCCAAGAGACCCAGTACTTC,CSARASRRIQETQYF,TRBV20-1,-,15,TRBJ2-5,-
TGTGCCAGCAGCTTGGCGATTCTCCAAGAGACCCAGTACTTC,CASSLAILQETQYF,TRBV5-6,-,14,TRBJ2-5,-
TGTGCCAGCAGTTACGAGGGAATGACCTACAATGAGCAGTTCTTC,CASSYEGMTYNEQFF,TRBV6-5,-,15,TRBJ2-1,-
TGTGCCAGCCGCTTCGAGAGTTTCGTCACAGATACGCAGTATTTT,CASRFESFVTDTQYF,TRBV5-4,-,15,TRBJ2-3,-